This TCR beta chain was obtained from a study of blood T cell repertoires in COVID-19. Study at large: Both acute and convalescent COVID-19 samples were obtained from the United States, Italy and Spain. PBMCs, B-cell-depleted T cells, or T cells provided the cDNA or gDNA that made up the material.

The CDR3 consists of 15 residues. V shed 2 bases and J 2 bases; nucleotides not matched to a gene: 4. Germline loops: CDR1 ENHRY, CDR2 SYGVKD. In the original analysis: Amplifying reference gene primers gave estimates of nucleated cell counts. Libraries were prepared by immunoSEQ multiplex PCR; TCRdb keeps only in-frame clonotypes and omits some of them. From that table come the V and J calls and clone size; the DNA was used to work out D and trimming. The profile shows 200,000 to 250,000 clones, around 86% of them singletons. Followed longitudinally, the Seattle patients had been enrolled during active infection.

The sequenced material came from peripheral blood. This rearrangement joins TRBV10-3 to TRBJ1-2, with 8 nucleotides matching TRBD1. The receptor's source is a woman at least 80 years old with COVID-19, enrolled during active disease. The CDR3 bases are TGTGCCATCAGTGAGGGACAGGGTTACAACTATGGCTACACCTTC. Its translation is CAISEGQGYNYGYTF.